What follows are 19 T cell receptor beta chains derived from one specimen sequenced in a study of T cell clonotyping in hematopoietic cell transplantation (dated by TCRdb to about 2021). The method behind the library was the immunoSEQ multiplex PCR assay. Here the immuneACCESS table is served through TCRdb, limited to in-frame sequences with V and J called. Missing clones are a known gap in these copies; in checked studies unresolved V genes cover under half, and the rest lacks a known reason. Recorded for this sample are around 21,000 clones; approximately 80% of them occurred a single time. The top ten constitute less than 20% of the sample. What the time point label conveys for this sample: recipient sample about 28 days before transplant, after cytoreduction. Sequencing used peripheral blood mononuclear cells, obtained before stem cell transplant. These receptors were taken from a man between 60 and 75 years old with acute myeloid leukemia. Some clones in this sample may be carry-over from other donors' samples.

This clone has more than one count but fewer than ten. The V gene is TRBV10-3, the J gene TRBJ2-7; D possibly corresponds to TRBD2 (6 bases). The V gene lost 2 bases and the J gene lost 5 bases, with 10 bases spanning the gap. CDR1 ENHRY and CDR2 SYGVKD come from the germline V gene. The CDR3 sequence is 13 residues long. CDR3 amino acids: CAISERREDEQYF. DNA of the CDR3: TGTGCCATCAGTGAGAGGAGGGAAGACGAGCAGTACTTC.

This chain uses TRBV23-1 with TRBJ2-1; D could derive from TRBD1 or TRBD2 (6 bases each). TRBV23-1 is an ORF, and what it does is uncertain. The CDR3 runs 16 residues. Trimming pared 7 bases from V and 6 bases from J, leaving 22 bases between. Here the CDR3 DNA reads TGCGCCAGCATCTGGGGGGCTTCTTTGGTCTGCAATGAGCAGTTCTTC. Translating it yields CASIWGASLVCNEQFF.

The J gene is TRBJ1-1, the V gene TRBV6-5, with TRBD1 as a possible D gene (5 bases). The CDR3 has 14 residues. CDR1 is MNHEY, CDR2 SVGAGI, per germline. V lost 4 bases to trimming and J lost 5 bases, with 14 bases between them. This chain's CDR3 is CASSFLYPGTEAFF. CDR3 nucleotide sequence: TGTGCCAGCAGTTTCCTATATCCAGGGACTGAAGCTTTCTTT.

The rearrangement joins TRBV4-2 to TRBJ1-6; D may be TRBD1 (5 bases). Trimming pared 4 bases from V and 3 bases from J, leaving 10 bases between. This CDR3 spans 15 amino acids. Germline CDR1 and CDR2: LGHNA and YNFKEQ. The CDR3 DNA is TGTGCCAGCAGCCGTCGACAGCGCTATAATTCACCCCTCCACTTT. Translating it yields CASSRRQRYNSPLHF.

The chain has TRBV2 and TRBJ1-2, with no clear D. Deletions cut 7 bases from V and 1 base from J, with 16 bases between. Germline values: CDR1 SNHLY, CDR2 FYNNEI. The length of the CDR3 is 15 residues. CDR3 region: CASIVDWRINYGYTF. The CDR3 region has the DNA TGTGCCAGCATAGTTGACTGGCGGATTAACTATGGCTACACCTTC.

The chain is built from TRBV6-6 and TRBJ2-7; 8 nucleotides line up with TRBD1. There are 15 residues in the CDR3. Germline CDR1 MNHNY, CDR2 SVGAGI (reference sequence). V lost 2 bases, J lost 5 bases, and 8 bases stayed unmatched. CDR3 loop: CASSYPPRGQNEQYF. The CDR3, as DNA: TGTGCCAGCAGTTACCCACCCAGGGGGCAGAACGAGCAGTACTTC.

CDR3 sequence (DNA): TGTGCCAGCAGTTATTGGAAGGCACAAGAGACCCAGTACTTC. This encodes CASSYWKAQETQYF. The chain couples TRBV6-5 to TRBJ2-5; unclear D gene. This CDR3 comprises 14 residues. Germline CDR1 reads MNHEY; CDR2 reads SVGAGI. The ends were cut back, 3 bases at V and 2 bases at J, with 10 bases in the middle.

The sample holds a few counts of this clone. Germline and junction disagree at one end, which may indicate a read error. CDR3 amino acids: CASGIGYSNQPQHF. Written as DNA, the CDR3 is TGTGCCAGTGGTATAGGTTATAGCAATCAGCCCCAGCATTTT. The chain uses TRBV19 and TRBJ1-5; no clear D gene. There are 14 residues in the CDR3. Germline CDR1 is LNHDA and CDR2 is SQIVND (reference sequence).

This chain joins TRBV28 and TRBJ2-3, with TRBD1 matching 8 bases. V shed 7 bases and J 2 bases; nucleotides not matched to a gene: 8. The germline gives CDR1 MDHEN, CDR2 SYDVKM. The CDR3 is made up of 15 amino acids. Here the CDR3 DNA reads TGTGCCAGCACGGTACTGGGACAGGACACAGATACGCAGTATTTT. It translates to CASTVLGQDTDTQYF.

The V gene is TRBV28, the J gene TRBJ1-1; 8 bases line up with TRBD1. Germline assignment: CDR1 MDHEN and CDR2 SYDVKM. This CDR3 region has 16 residues. V lost 5 bases and J lost 5; bases outside the gene matches: 13. Written as DNA, the CDR3 is TGTGCCAGCAGTCCAACAGGGGGGCCCGTGTATACTGAAGCTTTCTTT. Translation gives CASSPTGGPVYTEAFF. Drawing the rest from reference TRBV28 and TRBJ1-1, the complete variable domain is DVKVTQSSRYLVKRTGEKVFLECVQDMDHENMFWYRQDPGLGLRLIYFSYDVKMKEKGDIPEGYSVSREKKERFSLILESASTNQTSMYLCASSPTGGPVYTEAFFGQGTRLTVV.

The genes are TRBV14 and TRBJ1-1; D is unresolved. Germline loops: CDR1 SGHDN, CDR2 FVKESK. V was shortened by 0 bases and J by 1 base, with 12 bases between the two germline ends. The CDR3 extends over 16 amino acids. For the CDR3, the DNA is TGTGCCAGCAGCCAAGATCGGTACAGAAAGAACACTGAAGCTTTCTTT. This codes for CASSQDRYRKNTEAFF.

Of note for this clone: This may be a read error, as it is one base from a much larger clone. This sequence joins TRBV7-8 and TRBJ2-7; D gene unclear. The germline V and J ends were trimmed by 8 bases and 2 bases, with 4 bases remaining between them. Germline V gene sequence: CDR1 SGHVS, CDR2 FQNEAQ. CDR3 length: 10 amino acids. CDR3 bases: TGTGCCAGCGGGGCCTACGAGCAGTACTTC. This gives the protein CASGAYEQYF. Supplemented by reference TRBV7-8 and TRBJ2-7, the full variable domain reads GAGVSQSPRYKVAKRGQDVALRCDPISGHVSLFWYQQALGQGPEFLTYFQNEAQLDKSGLPSDRFFAERPEGSVSTLKIQRTQQEDSAVYLCASGAYEQYFGPGTRLTVT.

J is TRBJ2-3 and V is TRBV7-2; the D gene is possibly TRBD2 (5 bases). The CDR3 loop spans 15 amino acids. Germline values: CDR1 SGHTA, CDR2 FQGNSA. Trimming cost V 0 bases and J 4 bases, with 11 bases left between them. The CDR3 DNA reads as TGTGCCAGCAGCTTAGCGTCACGGGGAGCAGATACGCAGTATTTT. It yields the protein CASSLASRGADTQYF.

This clone was detected only once. CDR3 coding DNA: TGCGCCAGCAGCTCACAGGGTTATCGGGGCGAGCAGTACTTC. Its protein product is CASSSQGYRGEQYF. The chain has TRBV4-3 and TRBJ2-7; possibly TRBD1 for D (6 bases). The CDR3 sequence is 14 residues long. V dropped 5 bases and J dropped 6 bases, with 17 bases sitting between them. Germline-derived CDR1 and CDR2 are LGHNA and YSLEER.

The chain carries TRBV5-1 and TRBJ2-3; 8 bases map to TRBD2. CDR3 size: 16 residues. Germline CDR1 SGHRS, CDR2 YFSETQ. The junction had 10 bases not matched to a gene; V was cut back by 3 bases and J by 4 bases. CDR3: CASSSARGGSPDTQYF. In DNA, the CDR3 is TGCGCCAGCAGCTCAGCTCGGGGGGGCAGCCCAGATACGCAGTATTTT. Full variable domain (remainder filled in from reference TRBV5-1 and TRBJ2-3): KAGVTQTPRYLIKTRGQQVTLSCSPISGHRSVSWYQQTPGQGLQFLFEYFSETQRNKGNFPGRFSGRQFSNSRSEMNVSTLELGDSALYLCASSSARGGSPDTQYFGPGTRLTVL.

This clone was counted between two and nine times. The genes are TRBV6-6 and TRBJ1-2; 7 bases match TRBD1. CDR3 length equals 13 residues. The junction had 8 bases not matched to a gene; V was cut back by 10 bases and J by 3 bases. Germline CDR1 MNHNY, CDR2 SVGAGI (reference sequence). CDR3 DNA: TGTGCCATCCCGACAGGGTATGACTATGGCTACACCTTC. This codes for CAIPTGYDYGYTF.

There are a few counts of this clone. The rearrangement links TRBV10-3 to TRBJ1-1, with a weak D call TRBD1 (5 bases). V lost 6 bases, J lost 0 bases, and 17 bases lay in between. This CDR3 is built from 16 residues. In germline, CDR1 is ENHRY, CDR2 SYGVKD. CDR3 DNA sequence: TGTGCCATCAGCGGCAGGGAGAGTGCCATGAACACTGAAGCTTTCTTT. The encoded protein is CAISGRESAMNTEAFF.

This clone has only one observation. The chain carries TRBV4-1 and TRBJ2-7; 7 bases are shared with TRBD1. With V trimmed by 4 bases and J by 1 base, 7 bases remained unmatched. Germline CDR1 is MGHRA and CDR2 is YSYEKL. The CDR3 is 15 amino acids. CDR3 nucleotide sequence: TGCGCCAGCAGCCGAGAAGGGGGCCTGTCCTACGAGCAGTACTTC. Translated: CASSREGGLSYEQYF.

V gene TRBV5-6 combines with J gene TRBJ2-7; D perhaps matches TRBD1 (5 bases). V was cut by 5 bases and J by 4 bases, with 13 bases left in between. The germline CDR1 and CDR2 sequences are SGHDT and YYEEEE. The CDR3 is 13 amino acids. CDR3 loop: CASSLDRQYEQYF. The CDR3 coding sequence is TGTGCCAGCAGTCTCGACAGACAATACGAGCAGTACTTC.